The 5 T cell receptor beta chains below all came from one sample that was sequenced in a study of OX40 agonist ivuxolimab in advanced cancers. The protocol was immunoSEQ multiplex PCR, while the TCRdb copy is restricted to in-frame clones and leaves out a portion. This sample has about 59,000 clones, with 92% found just once. The sequencing here drew on CD4+ or CD8+ T cells sorted from blood, taken in a trial of the OX40 agonist ivuxolimab. The receptors were gathered from an adult with an advanced solid tumor such as melanoma, head and neck, liver or kidney cancer.

The CDR3 reads CASSNTLNYGYTF. CDR3 bases: TGTGCCAGCAGTAACACACTAAACTATGGCTACACCTTC. J is TRBJ1-2 and V is TRBV28, with no clear D. Looked up from germline, CDR1 is MDHEN and CDR2 is SYDVKM. The CDR3 is made up of 13 amino acids. Trimming shortened V by 5 bases and J by 2 bases, and 9 bases separated the two germline ends.

This chain joins TRBV2 and TRBJ2-2; D not resolved. The germline V gene encodes CDR1 SNHLY and CDR2 FYNNEI. V lost 0 bases to trimming and J lost 3 bases, with 5 bases between them. The CDR3 sequence is 14 residues long. The CDR3 loop reads CASSEAVHTGELFF. The CDR3 DNA is TGTGCCAGCAGTGAAGCGGTTCACACCGGGGAGCTGTTTTTT. Together with reference TRBV2 and TRBJ2-2, the CDR3 gives the full variable domain: EPEVTQTPSHQVTQMGQEVILRCVPISNHLYFYWYRQILGQKVEFLVSFYNNEISEKSEIFDDQFSVERPDGSNFTLKIRSTKLEDSAMYFCASSEAVHTGELFFGEGSRLTVL.

The rearrangement uses TRBV9 and TRBJ2-1; 10 nucleotides agree with TRBD2. The CDR3 has 19 amino acids. Germline CDR1 is SGDLS and CDR2 is YYNGEE. The J segment lost 0 bases and the V segment lost 0 bases, leaving 9 bases of the junction unmatched. DNA for the CDR3: TGTGCCAGCAGCGTAGGATTAGCGGGAGGCGTCTACTCCTACAATGAGCAGTTCTTC. As protein: CASSVGLAGGVYSYNEQFF.

The CDR3, as DNA: TGCGCCAGCAGTACTCGACAGGGGGAAGAGACCCAGTACTTC. Translated: CASSTRQGEETQYF. V gene TRBV4-1 combines with J gene TRBJ2-5; 9 bases map to TRBD1. The V gene end was trimmed by 6 bases and the J gene end by 3 bases; junction bases not matched to a gene: 5. The CDR3 contains 14 residues. In germline, CDR1 is MGHRA, CDR2 YSYEKL.

By sample fraction, this clone is medium-sized. The rearrangement joins TRBV7-9 to TRBJ2-3; D uncertain. The V and J ends lost 1 base and 0 bases respectively, with 2 bases between them. The CDR3 sequence is 13 residues long. Germline CDR1 is SEHNR and CDR2 is FQNEAQ (reference sequence). CDR3: CASSLESTDTQYF. CDR3 sequence (DNA): TGTGCCAGCAGCTTAGAAAGCACAGATACGCAGTATTTT.